This T cell receptor beta chain was captured by sequencing in a study of human T cells and chemical hapten exposure. Across the whole study: All patients underwent weekly scalp dosing with diphenylcyclopropenone for the full approximately 25-week study.

Germline V gene lookup returns CDR1 SQVTM and CDR2 ANQGSEA. The CDR3 runs 10 residues. Trimming left V 7 bases short and J 14 bases short, with 15 bases between. As concerns this clonotype: Its antigen is still unknown.

TCRdb analysed the RACE reads with MiXCR anew, one entry per CDR3 protein. The table records roughly 81,000 distinct CDR3 sequences, about 8.5% of them present only once. Whole-study findings and limits: Donors had alopecia, so their immune response may differ from healthy people's.

Time point indicated: pre-sensitization, week 0. Treatment of the sample: therapeutic diphenylcyclopropenone sensitization with weekly scalp DPC. This clonotype originated in a middle-aged man with alopecia areata. Some clones in this sample may be carry-over from other donors' samples. The V and J genes are TRBV29-1 and TRBJ2-1; maybe TRBD2 (6 bases). The starting material was whole blood, obtained in connection with sensitization to the hapten diphenylcyclopropenone (DPC). The CDR3 spells CSAGRDCEFF. The CDR3 DNA is TGCAGCGCAGGGCGGGACTGTGAGTTCTTC.